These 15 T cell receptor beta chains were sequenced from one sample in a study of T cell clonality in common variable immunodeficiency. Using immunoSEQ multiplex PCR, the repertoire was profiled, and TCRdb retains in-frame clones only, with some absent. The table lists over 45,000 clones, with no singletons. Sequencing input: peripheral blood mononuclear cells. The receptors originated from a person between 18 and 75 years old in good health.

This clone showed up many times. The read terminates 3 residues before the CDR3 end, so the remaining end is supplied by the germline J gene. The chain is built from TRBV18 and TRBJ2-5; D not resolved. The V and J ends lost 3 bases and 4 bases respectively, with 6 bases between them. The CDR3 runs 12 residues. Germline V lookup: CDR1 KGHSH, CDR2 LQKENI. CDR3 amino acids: CASSPLGETQYF. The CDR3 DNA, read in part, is TGTGCCAGCTCACCGCTCGGAGAGACC.

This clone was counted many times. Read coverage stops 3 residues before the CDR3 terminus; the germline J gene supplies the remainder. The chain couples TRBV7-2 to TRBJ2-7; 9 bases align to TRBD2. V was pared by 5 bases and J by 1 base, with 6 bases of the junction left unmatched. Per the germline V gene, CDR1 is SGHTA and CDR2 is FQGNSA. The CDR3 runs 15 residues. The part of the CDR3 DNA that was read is TGTGCCAGCAGCGGAAGGACTAGCGCTTCCTACGAG. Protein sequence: CASSGRTSASYE. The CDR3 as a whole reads CASSGRTSASYEQYF.

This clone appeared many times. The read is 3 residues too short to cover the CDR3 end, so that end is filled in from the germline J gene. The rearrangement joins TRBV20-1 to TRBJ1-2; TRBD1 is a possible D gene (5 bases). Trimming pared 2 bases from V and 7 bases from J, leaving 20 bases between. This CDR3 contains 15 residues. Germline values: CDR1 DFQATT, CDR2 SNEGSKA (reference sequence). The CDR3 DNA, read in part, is TGCAGTGCTAGACCTGACGGGGGGGTGACGGTTGGC. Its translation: CSARPDGGVTVG. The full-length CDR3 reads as CSARPDGGVTVGYTF.

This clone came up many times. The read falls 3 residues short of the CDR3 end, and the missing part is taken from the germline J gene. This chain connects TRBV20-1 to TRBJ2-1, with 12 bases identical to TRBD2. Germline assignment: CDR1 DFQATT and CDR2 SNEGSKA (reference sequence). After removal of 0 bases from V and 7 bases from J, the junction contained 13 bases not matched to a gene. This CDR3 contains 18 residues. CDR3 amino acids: CSARDRSDFTSGRNEQFF. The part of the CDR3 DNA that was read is TGCAGTGCTAGAGATAGGTCCGACTTTACTAGCGGGAGGAATGAG.

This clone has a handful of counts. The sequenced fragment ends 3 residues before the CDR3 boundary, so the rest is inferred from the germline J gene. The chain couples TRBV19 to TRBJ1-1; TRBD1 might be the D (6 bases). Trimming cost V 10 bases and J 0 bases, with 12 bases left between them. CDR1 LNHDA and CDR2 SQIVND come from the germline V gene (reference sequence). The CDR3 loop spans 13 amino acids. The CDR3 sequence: CATKGQLNTEAFF. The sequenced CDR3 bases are TGTGCCACCAAAGGACAGCTGAACACTGAA.

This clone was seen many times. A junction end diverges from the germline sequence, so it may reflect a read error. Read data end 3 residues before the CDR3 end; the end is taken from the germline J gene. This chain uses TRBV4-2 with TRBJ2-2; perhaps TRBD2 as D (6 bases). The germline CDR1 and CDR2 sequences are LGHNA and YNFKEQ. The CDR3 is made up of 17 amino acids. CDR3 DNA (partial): TGCGCCAGCAGCCCAAGGGTAGCCGGGACTGGCACCGGGGAG. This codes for CASSPRVAGTGTGE. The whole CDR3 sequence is CASSPRVAGTGTGELFF.

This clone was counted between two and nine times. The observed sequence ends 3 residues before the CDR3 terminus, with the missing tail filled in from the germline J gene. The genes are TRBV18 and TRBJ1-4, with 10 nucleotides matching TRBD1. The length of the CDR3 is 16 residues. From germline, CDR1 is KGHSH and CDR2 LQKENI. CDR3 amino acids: CASSPLTGGIGPPLFF. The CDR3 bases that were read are TGTGCCAGCTCACCGCTGACAGGGGGCATTGGTCCACCA. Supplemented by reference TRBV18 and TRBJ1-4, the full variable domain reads NAGVMQNPRHLVRRRGQEARLRCSPMKGHSHVYWYRQLPEEGLKFMVYLQKENIIDESGMPKERFSAEFPKEGPSILRIQQVVRGDSAAYFCASSPLTGGIGPPLFFGSGTQLSVL.

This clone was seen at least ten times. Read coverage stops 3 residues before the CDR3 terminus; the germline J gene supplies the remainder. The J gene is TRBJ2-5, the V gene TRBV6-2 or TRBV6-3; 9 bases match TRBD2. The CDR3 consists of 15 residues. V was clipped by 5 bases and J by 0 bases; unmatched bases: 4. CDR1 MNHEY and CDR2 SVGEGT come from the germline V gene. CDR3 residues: CASSLAGRYQETQYF. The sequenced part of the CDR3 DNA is TGTGCCAGCAGTCTAGCGGGGAGGTACCAAGAGACC.

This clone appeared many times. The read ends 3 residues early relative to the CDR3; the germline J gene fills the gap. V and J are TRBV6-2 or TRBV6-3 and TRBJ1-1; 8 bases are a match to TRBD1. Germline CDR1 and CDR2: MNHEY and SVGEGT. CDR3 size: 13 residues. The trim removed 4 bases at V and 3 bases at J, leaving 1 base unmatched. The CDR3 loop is CASSWGQDTEAFF. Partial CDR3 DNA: TGTGCCAGCAGTTGGGGACAGGACACTGAA.

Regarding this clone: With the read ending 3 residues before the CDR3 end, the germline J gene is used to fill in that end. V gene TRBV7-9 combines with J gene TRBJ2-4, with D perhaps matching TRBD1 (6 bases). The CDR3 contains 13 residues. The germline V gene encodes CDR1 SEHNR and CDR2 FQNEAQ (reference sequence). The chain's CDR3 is CASSDRSRYGQYF. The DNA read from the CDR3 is TGTGCCAGCAGCGACAGGTCGCGATATGGT. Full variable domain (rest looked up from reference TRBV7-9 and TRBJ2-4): DTGVSQNPRHKITKRGQNVTFRCDPISEHNRLYWYRQTLGQGPEFLTYFQNEAQLEKSRLLSDRFSAERPKGSFSTLEIQRTEQGDSAMYLCASSDRSRYGQYFGAGTRLSVL.

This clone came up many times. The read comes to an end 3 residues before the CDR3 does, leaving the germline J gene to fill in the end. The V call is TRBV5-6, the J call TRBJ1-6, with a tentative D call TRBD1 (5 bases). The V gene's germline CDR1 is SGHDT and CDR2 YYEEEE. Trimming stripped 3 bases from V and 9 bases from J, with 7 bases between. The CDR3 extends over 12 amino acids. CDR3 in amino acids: CASSSGISPLHF. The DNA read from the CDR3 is TGTGCCAGCAGCTCAGGGATTTCACCC.

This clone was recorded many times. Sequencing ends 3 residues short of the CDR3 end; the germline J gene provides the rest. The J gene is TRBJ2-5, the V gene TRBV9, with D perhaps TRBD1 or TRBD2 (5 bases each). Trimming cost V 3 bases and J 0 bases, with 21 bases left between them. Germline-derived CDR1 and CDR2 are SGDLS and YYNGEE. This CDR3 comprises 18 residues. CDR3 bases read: TGTGCCAGCAGCGAGCGCTCTGGGGCAGGGAGATACCAAGAGACC. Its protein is CASSERSGAGRYQET. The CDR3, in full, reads CASSERSGAGRYQETQYF.

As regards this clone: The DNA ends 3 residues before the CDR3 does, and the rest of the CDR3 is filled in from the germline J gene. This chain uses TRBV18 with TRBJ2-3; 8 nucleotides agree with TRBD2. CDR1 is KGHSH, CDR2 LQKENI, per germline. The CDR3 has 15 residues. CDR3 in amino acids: CASSLPNGRGETQYF. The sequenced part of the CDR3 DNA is TGTGCCAGCTCACTACCCAACGGGAGGGGAGAGACG.

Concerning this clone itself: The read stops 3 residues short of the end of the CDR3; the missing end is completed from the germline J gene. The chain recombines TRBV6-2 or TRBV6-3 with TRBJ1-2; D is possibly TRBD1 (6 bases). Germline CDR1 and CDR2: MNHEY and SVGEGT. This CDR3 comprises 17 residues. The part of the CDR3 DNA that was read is TGTGCCAGCAGCCACCGCGGCGGACAGTCCTACTCCTACGAC. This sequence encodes CASSHRGGQSYSYD. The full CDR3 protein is CASSHRGGQSYSYDYTF.

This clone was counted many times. CDR3 sequence: CASSPVGGPTYEQYF. CDR3 bases read: TGTGCCAGCAGCCCAGTGGGCGGGCCAACCTACGAG. The chain recombines TRBV7-2 with TRBJ2-7; D perhaps matches TRBD2 (5 bases). With the read ending 3 residues before the CDR3 end, the germline J gene is used to fill in that end. With 5 bases removed from V and 2 bases from J, the gap between germline ends came to 16 bases. Per the germline V gene, CDR1 is SGHTA and CDR2 is FQGNSA. This CDR3 region has 15 residues.